The 26 T cell receptor beta chains in this list originate from one sample, sequenced in a study of CD8 T cells in ankylosing spondylitis. TCRdb reanalysed the 5' RACE reads using MiXCR and keeps one entry per CDR3 protein. The data show a few hundred thousand distinct CDR3 sequences, over 9.5% seen once. The source material was blood, either unsorted or a sorted T cell fraction (not recorded which). The receptor set was obtained from a male donor with ankylosing spondylitis or in good health (not recorded which).

This clonotype was found a few times. The V and J genes are TRBV6-1 and TRBJ1-4; the D gene is possibly TRBD1 (6 bases). Trimming removed 2 bases from V and 7 bases from J, with 11 bases in between. From germline, CDR1 is MNHNS and CDR2 SASEGT. CDR3 length equals 14 residues. The CDR3 spells CASSEQGQSEKLFF. Written as DNA, the CDR3 is TGTGCCAGCAGTGAACAGGGGCAGAGTGAAAAACTGTTTTTT.

The table lists this clonotype with many counts. The chain couples TRBV3-1 to TRBJ2-1; 7 bases are shared with TRBD2. CDR3 length equals 15 residues. V gave up 5 bases and J gave up 5 bases; unmatched junction bases: 9. The V gene's germline CDR1 is LGHDT and CDR2 YNNKEL (reference sequence). The CDR3 protein is CASSSRGGGNNEQFF. CDR3 bases: TGTGCCAGCAGCTCCCGAGGCGGGGGAAACAATGAGCAGTTCTTC.

Only a few counts were recorded for this clonotype. The J gene is TRBJ2-6, the V gene TRBV4-2; 9 bases map to TRBD1. The CDR3 loop spans 22 amino acids. J gave up 0 bases and V 2 bases, and 17 bases lay outside the gene matches. From germline, CDR1 is LGHNA and CDR2 YNFKEQ. CDR3: CASSQKGVGTGISSSGANVLTF. Here the CDR3 DNA reads TGTGCCAGCAGCCAAAAGGGGGTCGGGACAGGGATATCTAGCTCTGGGGCCAACGTCCTGACTTTC.

This clonotype was observed at least ten times. The chain links TRBV2 to TRBJ2-3; TRBD1 matches at 7 bases. V was clipped by 6 bases and J by 3 bases; unmatched bases: 9. From germline, CDR1 is SNHLY and CDR2 FYNNEI. This CDR3 comprises 15 residues. CDR3 coding DNA: TGTGCCAGCAGCGGGGTGGGACAGAAAACAGATACGCAGTATTTT. It is translated as CASSGVGQKTDTQYF.

The J gene is TRBJ2-3, the V gene TRBV12-3 or TRBV12-4; 8 nucleotides match TRBD2. This CDR3 has 14 residues. J gave up 6 bases and V 6 bases, and 8 bases lay outside the gene matches. The CDR3 spells CASRRGGSVDTQYF. The CDR3 nucleotides are TGTGCCAGCAGGCGCGGGGGGTCTGTCGATACGCAGTATTTT.

The chain uses TRBV3-1 and TRBJ1-1; 7 bases fit TRBD1. V was clipped by 2 bases and J by 5 bases; unmatched bases: 8. Per the germline V gene, CDR1 is LGHDT and CDR2 is YNNKEL (reference sequence). CDR3 size: 15 residues. CDR3 sequence (DNA): TGTGCCAGCAGCCAACTTCAGGGGGGGGGAACTGAAGCTTTCTTT. Translation: CASSQLQGGGTEAFF.

This clonotype was observed a handful of times. V gene TRBV5-1 combines with J gene TRBJ2-5; tentative D call: TRBD2 (7 bases). The CDR3 consists of 15 residues. V dropped 4 bases and J dropped 0 bases, with 13 bases sitting between them. Germline lookup yields CDR1 SGHRS and CDR2 YFSETQ. The DNA for the CDR3 is TGCGCCAGCAGCCGCGGGGGCCAGTACCAAGAGACCCAGTACTTC. Residues: CASSRGGQYQETQYF.

This clonotype occurred many times. The genes are TRBV5-1 and TRBJ1-3; D is unclear. V was clipped by 4 bases and J by 5 bases, with 13 bases between them. The CDR3 runs to 14 residues. CDR1 is SGHRS and CDR2 is YFSETQ in the germline V gene. CDR3 amino acids: CASSQGELRNTIYF. The CDR3 nucleotides read TGCGCCAGCAGCCAAGGAGAGCTTCGAAACACCATATATTTT.

This clonotype was seen repeatedly, ten times or more. The chain uses TRBV6-1 and TRBJ2-7; no reliable D call. Germline V CDR1 and CDR2: MNHNS, SASEGT. The CDR3 is 13 amino acids. V dropped 8 bases and J dropped 3 bases, with 14 bases sitting between them. The CDR3 nucleotides are TGTGCCAGCGGAAAAGGGCCCTACTACGAGCAGTACTTC. It encodes CASGKGPYYEQYF.

This clonotype was counted only a few times. J is TRBJ2-1 and V is TRBV20-1, with 9 bases that match TRBD2. Germline CDR1 DFQATT, CDR2 SNEGSKA (reference sequence). V was pared by 5 bases and J by 9 bases, with 5 bases of the junction left unmatched. The length of the CDR3 is 12 residues. CDR3 bases: TGCAGTGCTGGGGGGACTAGCTTTGAGCAGTTCTTC. Amino acid sequence: CSAGGTSFEQFF.

This clonotype has at least ten counts. The chain joins TRBV7-2 to TRBJ2-2; perhaps D is TRBD1 or TRBD2 (5 bases each). This CDR3 is 14 amino acids long. Germline V lookup: CDR1 SGHTA, CDR2 FQGNSA. Trimming took 4 bases from V and 4 from J, leaving 10 bases between them. CDR3 region: CASSSRAGTGELFF. The CDR3 nucleotides are TGTGCCAGCAGCTCCAGGGCGGGCACCGGGGAGCTGTTTTTT.

This clonotype was observed a few times. The V and J genes are TRBV7-9 and TRBJ2-5; the D gene is possibly TRBD1 (6 bases). CDR1 is SEHNR and CDR2 is FQNEAQ in the germline V gene (reference sequence). Between the trimmed V and J ends, which lost 5 bases and 0 bases, there was a span of 10 bases. The CDR3 extends over 14 amino acids. The CDR3 here is CASSPDSYQETQYF. The CDR3 coding sequence is TGTGCCAGCAGCCCGGACAGTTACCAAGAGACCCAGTACTTC.

This clonotype was detected many times. J is TRBJ2-1 and V is TRBV24-1; D possibly corresponds to TRBD2 (5 bases). V lost 3 bases and J 8 bases, leaving 19 bases between the germline ends. The CDR3 loop spans 16 amino acids. Per the germline V gene, CDR1 is KGHDR and CDR2 is SFDVKD. DNA of the CDR3: TGTGCCACCAGTGATGGCCAGCGGAACCTTTTGGATGAGCAGTTCTTC. Residues: CATSDGQRNLLDEQFF.

This clonotype was seen at least ten times. The rearrangement joins TRBV29-1 to TRBJ2-5, with TRBD2 as a possible D gene (5 bases). The CDR3 sequence is 15 residues long. V dropped 2 bases and J dropped 0 bases, with 13 bases sitting between them. Looked up from germline, CDR1 is SQVTM and CDR2 is ANQGSEA. The CDR3, as DNA: TGCAGCGTTGAACGGCTCGCGGGTTACCAAGAGACCCAGTACTTC. It codes for CSVERLAGYQETQYF.

The table lists this clonotype with a few counts. V usage is TRBV2 and J usage is TRBJ2-7; the D is unclear. V lost 6 bases and J lost 2, with 17 bases in between. Germline assignment: CDR1 SNHLY and CDR2 FYNNEI. The CDR3 has 15 residues. The CDR3 spells CASRANGPGPYEQYF. CDR3 nucleotide sequence: TGTGCCAGCAGAGCAAACGGACCTGGCCCCTACGAGCAGTACTTC.

This clonotype has a count of ten or more. V and J are TRBV5-1 and TRBJ2-7, with 14 bases aligning to TRBD2. The V gene's germline CDR1 is SGHRS and CDR2 YFSETQ. The length of the CDR3 is 18 residues. V dropped 3 bases and J dropped 2; count of bases not matched to a gene: 10. Written as DNA, the CDR3 is TGCGCCAGCAGCTCACTGGGACTAGCGGGGGATCAAGCCTACGAGCAGTACTTC. Translating gives CASSSLGLAGDQAYEQYF.

This clonotype was detected ten times or more. CDR3 protein: CASSLAARPSTGELFF. Here the CDR3 DNA reads TGCGCCAGCAGCTTGGCCGCCAGGCCGAGCACCGGGGAGCTGTTTTTT. The chain employs TRBV5-1 and TRBJ2-2; D not certain. Germline V gene lookup returns CDR1 SGHRS and CDR2 YFSETQ. CDR3 length equals 16 residues. The V gene lost 0 bases and the J gene lost 4 bases, with 13 bases spanning the gap.

In regard to this clonotype: This may arise from a read error, as a much more abundant clone is one base away. CDR3 DNA: TGCGCCAGCAGCCCTTCCACAGCGACCGGGAAGCTGTTTTTT. This gives the protein CASSPSTATGKLFF. The rearrangement links TRBV5-1 to TRBJ2-2, with D maybe TRBD2 (5 bases). Germline V CDR1 and CDR2: SGHRS, YFSETQ. The CDR3 loop spans 14 amino acids.

The sample holds many counts of this clonotype. V usage is TRBV24-1 and J usage is TRBJ1-5; TRBD1 aligns across 8 bases. Germline trimming cut 3 bases from V and 3 bases from J; bases unmatched to any gene: 6. There are 16 residues in the CDR3. Germline V gene lookup returns CDR1 KGHDR and CDR2 SFDVKD. The CDR3 loop reads CATSDGGTGNNQPQHF. CDR3 nucleotide sequence: TGTGCCACCAGTGATGGGGGGACAGGAAACAATCAGCCCCAGCATTTT.

This clonotype occurred a few times. The chain uses TRBV28 and TRBJ2-3; weak D call: TRBD1 (5 bases). This CDR3 contains 12 residues. Germline V gene sequence: CDR1 MDHEN, CDR2 SYDVKM. V lost 0 bases, J lost 11 bases, and 9 bases lay in between. Written as DNA, the CDR3 is TGTGCCAGCAGTTTATGGGGGCAGGGGCAGTATTTT. Its translation is CASSLWGQGQYF. The full variable domain, rest sourced from reference TRBV28 and TRBJ2-3, is DVKVTQSSRYLVKRTGEKVFLECVQDMDHENMFWYRQDPGLGLRLIYFSYDVKMKEKGDIPEGYSVSREKKERFSLILESASTNQTSMYLCASSLWGQGQYFGPGTRLTVL.

V usage is TRBV19 and J usage is TRBJ1-1; maybe TRBD1 (6 bases). This CDR3 has 14 residues. The germline V gene encodes CDR1 LNHDA and CDR2 SQIVND (reference sequence). The germline V and J ends were trimmed by 2 bases and 3 bases, with 10 bases remaining between them. CDR3 region: CASSIKRQDTEAFF. The CDR3 bases are TGTGCCAGTAGTATAAAGAGACAGGACACTGAAGCTTTCTTT. Full variable domain (remainder filled in from reference TRBV19 and TRBJ1-1): DGGITQSPKYLFRKEGQNVTLSCEQNLNHDAMYWYRQDPGQGLRLIYYSQIVNDFQKGDIAEGYSVSREKKESFPLTVTSAQKNPTAFYLCASSIKRQDTEAFFGQGTRLTVV.

This clonotype was counted many times. The chain uses TRBV12-3 or TRBV12-4 and TRBJ2-1, with TRBD2 matching over 7 bases. The CDR3 length is 11 residues. J gave up 12 bases and V 3 bases, and 2 bases lay outside the gene matches. The CDR3 DNA is TGTGCCAGCAGTTTGGGCGGGGGGCAGTTCTTC. Protein product: CASSLGGGQFF.

This clonotype came up a few times. The chain links TRBV29-1 to TRBJ1-4; D gene unclear. Deletions cut 2 bases from V and 3 bases from J, with 10 bases between. The germline V gene has CDR1 SQVTM and CDR2 ANQGSEA. CDR3 length equals 14 residues. This CDR3 reads CSVESQFANEKLFF. For the CDR3, the DNA is TGCAGCGTTGAATCGCAGTTTGCTAATGAAAAACTGTTTTTT.

CDR3 in DNA: TGTGCCAGCTCACCACCGGGGGCATGGGGGACAGATACGCAGTATTTT. It encodes CASSPPGAWGTDTQYF. The J gene is TRBJ2-3, the V gene TRBV18, with D possibly matching TRBD1 (6 bases). The CDR3 is 16 amino acids. CDR1 is KGHSH, CDR2 LQKENI, per germline. Trimming pared 0 bases from V and 3 bases from J, leaving 13 bases between.

At least ten counts were recorded for this clonotype. The chain has TRBV20-1 and TRBJ2-7; 8 positions match TRBD1. The trim removed 4 bases at V and 2 bases at J, leaving 1 base unmatched. CDR1 DFQATT and CDR2 SNEGSKA come from the germline V gene (reference sequence). The CDR3 has 12 amino acids. The CDR3 DNA follows: TGCAGTGCTACGGACAGGGCCTACGAGCAGTACTTC. It specifies CSATDRAYEQYF.

This clonotype has a handful of counts. DNA for the CDR3: TGCGCCAGCAGCTCTACGAATAGGGGCGAGCAGTACTTC. This encodes CASSSTNRGEQYF. V gene TRBV5-1 combines with J gene TRBJ2-7, with a tentative D call TRBD1 (5 bases). V was clipped by 3 bases and J by 6 bases, with 13 bases between them. From germline, CDR1 is SGHRS and CDR2 YFSETQ. CDR3 length equals 13 residues.